This entry is about one T cell receptor beta chain. Its antigen is currently unknown. Only in-frame clones appear in the TCRdb table, and some are missing; sequencing was by immunoSEQ multiplex PCR. The sample carries roughly 1,500,000 clones, approximately 98.5% recorded once. The entry originates in a study of shared clonotypes between healthy human individuals. Study at large: Every donor yielded three CD4 naive, three CD4 memory, two CD8 naive and one CD8 memory plate.

General study results and limits: Incompleteness in sorted-subset sequencing, despite large depth, was shown by rarefaction. Richness estimates generally favored naive over memory subsets. Specimens sampled were limited to blood, with tissue repertoires likely differing.

V lost 3 bases and J lost 1, with 19 bases in between. Per germline, CDR1 MNHNS and CDR2 SASEGT. This CDR3 is 18 amino acids long. The clonotype comes from a man aged 25 to 45 in good health. V usage is TRBV6-1 and J usage is TRBJ2-4, with D possibly matching TRBD2 (6 bases). Material for sequencing was naive CD4+ T cells sorted from blood. Subset indicated: CD45RA+ positively selected. CDR3 region: CASSEAGLGGLAKNIQYF. DNA of the CDR3: TGTGCCAGCAGTGAGGCCGGATTGGGGGGTTTGGCCAAAAACATTCAGTACTTC.